This TCR gamma chain was captured by sequencing in a study of Vδ1+ human thymocytes (dated by TCRdb to between 2018 and 2020). Context from the whole study: mRNA-level TRG and TRD CDR3 repertoires of highly purified Vdelta1+ thymocytes from young children were characterised as a data resource. The multiplex-based CDR3 amplicon strategy had previously been validated against 5'RACE-based CDR3 amplicon generation methods. Study-wide conclusions, independent of this receptor: Because no clustering by age or sex was observed, donors were not stratified by these variables in the analyses. Even though sort purity was high, roughly 20% of thymic TRD sequences were Vdelta2 (and few were Vdelta3), which was not the case for the peripheral blood Vdelta1+ controls. Numerous TRG clonotypes were shared among donors (up to 6.9x10^3), while TRD repertoires were essentially private (a maximum of 116 shared). The use of highly purified populations and single-cell validation was advised by the authors, since misinterpretation of bulk repertoire data could be caused by unexpected Vdelta2 sequences. Thymic TRG and TRD repertoires appeared highly polyclonal with Gaussian CDR3 length distributions, unlike oligoclonal peripheral blood repertoires.

Thymic samples were depleted of alphabeta T cells, then CD3+ TCRVdelta1+ TCRVdelta2- thymocytes were FACS-sorted. The purity of the sorted Vdelta1+ thymocytes fell between roughly 98% and 99.6%. The thymic specimens were obtained from several paediatric patients who were undergoing corrective cardiac surgery and ranged in age from roughly 5 days to 15 months. Thymic tissue was dispersed and mononuclear cells isolated on a Histopaque-1077 density gradient. For staining, the antibodies used were anti-TCRVdelta1 clone TS8.2, anti-TCRVdelta2 clone B6, anti-CD3 clone HIT3a and anti-TCRalphabeta clone IP26. RNA extraction was performed with the RNeasy mini kit, and reverse transcription was done with Superscript III. CDR3 amplicons were produced by multiplex PCR using pooled V-gene forward primers and a constant-region reverse primer with Illumina adaptor overhangs. Amplicons were gel-purified, then indexed with Nextera index primers over about 8 extra PCR cycles and purified with AMPure XP beads. Libraries were sequenced on an Illumina MiSeq with paired-end 250 bp reads, dual indexing and about 20% PhiX spike-in. The original methods were these. FastQC was used to check read quality, and ea-utils fastq-join was used to merge TRG read pairs. Annotation of sequences was performed with IMGT/HighV-QUEST, only productive sequences with unambiguous V-gene assignment were retained, and clonotypes were defined by identical CDR3 sequence. For downstream analysis, the tools were VDJtools 1.1.1, tcR 2.2.3, Treemap and vegan Shannon diversity in R 3.4.4. Clones were re-identified by TCRdb from the public reads with CATT, and rows with the same DNA were merged. V and J calls and clone size were set by TCRdb, not the authors. The sample includes roughly 30,000 gamma-chain clones, with over 15% observed a single time. The ten largest clones add up to less than 2% of the sample.

Relative to germline, V is missing 1 base and J is missing 1 base, with 6 bases of the junction outside any gene match. From cysteine to phenylalanine, the CDR3 is 16 amino acids long. The CDR3 DNA has 48 bases and is translated from base 1. CDR1 EGSNGY and CDR2 YDSYNSKV are derived from the germline V gene. As for this clone: The antigen it binds to is not known. No much larger clonotype is one base removed from it; base qualities were not supplied.

The V and J segments used are TRGV2 and TRGJP2. Sequenced: Vdelta1+ gamma-delta thymocytes from the thymus. The cell subset or site label of this sample denotes: FACS-sorted CD3+ TCRalphabeta- TCRVdelta1+ TCRVdelta2- thymocytes. The TCR comes from a boy younger than two who had congenital heart surgery. The DNA reads as follows: TGTGCCACCTGGGACGGCCCCCTTAGTAGTGATTGGATCAAGACGTTT. It is translated as CATWDGPLSSDWIKTF.